What follows are 3 T cell receptor beta chains derived from one specimen sequenced in a study of vaccination effects on CD4 cells after COVID-19. Using immunoSEQ multiplex PCR, the repertoire was profiled, and TCRdb retains in-frame clones only, with some absent. The sample lists roughly 63,000 clones; approximately 71% were seen once. ViraFEST used viral peptide pools to expand antigen-specific CD4+ T cells before sequencing. On roughly day 10 of culture, CD4+ T cells were separated out. Nucleocapsid antibody tests were negative, and the vaccine recipients had no prior SARS-CoV-2 infection. Their antigen targets remain unknown. The source was CD4+ T cells from PBMCs cultured with HCoV-OC43 spike peptides, collected before COVID-19 vaccination. Subset in this sample: HCoV-OC43 spike overlapping peptide pool stimulation. Every receptor here comes from a human donor who received a COVID-19 vaccine.

This sequence joins TRBV18 and TRBJ2-1; 7 bases match TRBD1. This CDR3 has 15 residues. Germline CDR1 reads KGHSH; CDR2 reads LQKENI. With 5 bases clipped from V and 6 bases from J, the junction kept 10 bases outside the gene matches. The CDR3 coding sequence is TGTGCCAGCTCAGAAACCGGGACAGCCTCCAATGAGCAGTTCTTC. Residues: CASSETGTASNEQFF.

The rearrangement joins TRBV30 to TRBJ1-4; maybe TRBD1 (6 bases). The CDR3 spans 14 residues. V lost 2 bases to trimming and J lost 8 bases, with 15 bases between them. CDR1 is GTSNPN, CDR2 SVGIG, per germline (reference sequence). The CDR3 nucleotides read TGTGCCTGGAGTCCAAGGGGGTTAAGCGAAAAACTGTTTTTT. Protein sequence: CAWSPRGLSEKLFF.

The gene calls are TRBV18 and TRBJ1-1; no definite D call. The CDR3 contains 15 residues. V was pared by 0 bases and J by 0 bases, with 8 bases between. The germline V gene encodes CDR1 KGHSH and CDR2 LQKENI. DNA for the CDR3: TGTGCCAGCTCACCACCGAACGGAATGAACACTGAAGCTTTCTTT. Translation: CASSPPNGMNTEAFF.